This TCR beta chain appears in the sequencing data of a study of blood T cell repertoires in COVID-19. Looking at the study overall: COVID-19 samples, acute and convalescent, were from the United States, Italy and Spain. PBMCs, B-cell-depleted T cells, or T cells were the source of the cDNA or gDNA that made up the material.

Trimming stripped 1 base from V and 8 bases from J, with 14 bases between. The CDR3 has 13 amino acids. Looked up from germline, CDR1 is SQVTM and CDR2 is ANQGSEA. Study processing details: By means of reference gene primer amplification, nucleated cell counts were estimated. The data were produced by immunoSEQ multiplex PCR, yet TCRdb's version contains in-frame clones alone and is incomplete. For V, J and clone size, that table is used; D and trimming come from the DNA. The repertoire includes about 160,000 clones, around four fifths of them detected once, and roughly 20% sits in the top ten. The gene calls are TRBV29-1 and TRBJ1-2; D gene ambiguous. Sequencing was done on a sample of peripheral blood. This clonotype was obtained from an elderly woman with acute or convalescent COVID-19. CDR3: CSVEGSLFGGYTF. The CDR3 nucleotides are TGCAGCGTTGAAGGGTCCTTGTTCGGGGGCTACACCTTC.